One and the same sample provided the 13 T cell receptor beta chains below, sequenced in a study of T cells in Graves' hyperthyroidism and ophthalmopathy. RNA transcripts provided the source from which TCR beta CDR3 regions were amplified. The study used the HTBI primer set for a first-round RT-PCR of the TCR CDR3. One entry per CDR3 protein, called by TCRdb with MiXCR from the multiplex PCR reads. The sample has 550,000 to 650,000 distinct CDR3 sequences, 11% to 15% seen once. Sequencing was done on a sample of blood. The receptors here all came from a woman in her 40s with Graves' hyperthyroidism.

This clonotype was counted only a few times. The chain uses TRBV3-1 and TRBJ1-6, with TRBD1 identical over 7 bases. Trimming cost V 1 base and J 7 bases; bases outside gene matches: 13. CDR3 length equals 18 residues. CDR1 and CDR2 from the germline V gene are LGHDT and YNNKEL (reference sequence). The DNA of the CDR3 is TGTGCCAGCAGCCAAGGCGGGAGAACCGGGACAGAAAATTCACCCCTCCACTTT. It specifies CASSQGGRTGTENSPLHF.

This clonotype has at least ten counts. This chain links TRBV19 with TRBJ2-3, with D perhaps TRBD1 (5 bases). This CDR3 comprises 14 residues. Per germline, CDR1 LNHDA and CDR2 SQIVND (reference sequence). V lost 4 bases to trimming and J lost 1 base, with 9 bases between them. In nucleotides, the CDR3 is TGTGCCAGTAGTAACAGGTCCCGCACAGATACGCAGTATTTT. As protein: CASSNRSRTDTQYF.

This clonotype was counted at least ten times. The chain couples TRBV5-1 to TRBJ2-3; D not certain. The CDR3 spans 14 residues. Trimming left V 0 bases short and J 5 bases short, with 10 bases between. The germline V gene has CDR1 SGHRS and CDR2 YFSETQ. CDR3 in DNA: TGCGCCAGCAGCTTGGCGCACGATGGAGATACGCAGTATTTT. Translation gives CASSLAHDGDTQYF.

The chain is built from TRBV7-9 and TRBJ2-5; TRBD1 aligns across 7 bases. After removal of 7 bases from V and 2 bases from J, the junction contained 7 bases not matched to a gene. Germline CDR1 is SEHNR and CDR2 is FQNEAQ (reference sequence). The CDR3 is made up of 14 amino acids. The CDR3 nucleotides are TGTGCCAGCACGCGAGGGACAGAACAAGAGACCCAGTACTTC. This gives the protein CASTRGTEQETQYF. The whole variable domain, remainder taken from reference TRBV7-9 and TRBJ2-5, is DTGVSQNPRHKITKRGQNVTFRCDPISEHNRLYWYRQTLGQGPEFLTYFQNEAQLEKSRLLSDRFSAERPKGSFSTLEIQRTEQGDSAMYLCASTRGTEQETQYFGPGTRLLVL.

This chain links TRBV28 with TRBJ1-3; maybe TRBD1 (5 bases). The germline gives CDR1 MDHEN, CDR2 SYDVKM. V was trimmed by 1 base and J by 1 base, leaving 11 bases between them. CDR3 size: 16 residues. The CDR3 nucleotides read TGTGCCAGCAGTTTATTATTGGGGGGGTCTGGAAACACCATATATTTT. Protein sequence: CASSLLLGGSGNTIYF.

V gene TRBV12-3 or TRBV12-4 combines with J gene TRBJ1-4, with D possibly being TRBD1 (6 bases). V shed 3 bases and J shed 8 bases, with 13 bases lying between them. The CDR3 is 14 residues long. CDR3 protein: CASSFAQGDEKLFF. DNA for the CDR3: TGTGCCAGCAGTTTTGCACAGGGAGACGAAAAACTGTTTTTT.

This clonotype appeared many times. The chain links TRBV7-2 to TRBJ2-1, with D maybe TRBD1 (6 bases). Trimming stripped 5 bases from V and 1 base from J, with 9 bases between. This CDR3 comprises 14 residues. The V gene's germline CDR1 is SGHTA and CDR2 FQGNSA. CDR3 protein: CASSQDRSYNEQFF. As DNA, the CDR3 is TGTGCCAGCAGCCAAGACAGGTCCTACAATGAGCAGTTCTTC.

At least ten counts were recorded for this clonotype. CDR3 coding DNA: TGTGCCAGCAGGTCGGGACATGGTGTCGACGGCTACACCTTC. This sequence encodes CASRSGHGVDGYTF. The rearrangement links TRBV3-1 to TRBJ1-2; D is perhaps TRBD1 (6 bases). Trimming removed 6 bases at V and 8 bases at J, with 19 bases between. This CDR3 has 14 amino acids. Germline CDR1 is LGHDT and CDR2 is YNNKEL (reference sequence).

The V gene is TRBV4-1, the J gene TRBJ2-5; tentatively, D is TRBD2 (6 bases). Between the trimmed V and J ends, which lost 1 base and 2 bases, there was a span of 8 bases. Germline CDR1 and CDR2: MGHRA and YSYEKL. This CDR3 has 14 residues. CDR3 loop: CASSQGSGQETQYF. The CDR3 DNA is TGCGCCAGCAGCCAAGGGAGCGGGCAAGAGACCCAGTACTTC.

This clonotype was picked up many times. The germline gene is not matched at one end of the junction; a read error may be the cause. The chain has TRBV12-3 or TRBV12-4 and TRBJ1-4, with D possibly TRBD1 on 6 matching bases. CDR3 size: 15 residues. CDR3 nucleotides: TGTGCCAGCAGTTCCTCCGGGACAACGAATGAAAAACTGTTTTTT. This encodes CASSSSGTTNEKLFF.

In its sample, this clonotype was seen a few times. The genes are TRBV12-5 and TRBJ1-1, with a tentative D call TRBD1 (5 bases). Germline V gene data show CDR1 as LGHNT and CDR2 as FRNRAP. V dropped 5 bases and J dropped 3 bases, with 13 bases sitting between them. The CDR3 length is 14 residues. The CDR3 loop is CASGGGGVYTEAFF. The CDR3 coding sequence is TGTGCTAGTGGTGGGGGGGGGGTCTACACTGAAGCTTTCTTT.

This clonotype came up many times. V gene TRBV7-9 combines with J gene TRBJ2-3; 11 bases match TRBD2. V was clipped by 4 bases and J by 4 bases; unmatched bases: 4. CDR3 size: 15 residues. The germline V gene has CDR1 SEHNR and CDR2 FQNEAQ (reference sequence). The CDR3 region has the DNA TGTGCCAGCAGCTCACTAGCGGGAGTGGCAGATACGCAGTATTTT. Amino acids: CASSSLAGVADTQYF.

V is TRBV20-1 and J is TRBJ2-2, with D possibly being TRBD1 (5 bases). Deletions cut 2 bases from V and 0 bases from J, with 7 bases between. The CDR3 has 14 residues. Germline V lookup: CDR1 DFQATT, CDR2 SNEGSKA (reference sequence). CDR3: CSARRGSNTGELFF. As DNA, the CDR3 is TGCAGTGCTAGAAGGGGCTCGAACACCGGGGAGCTGTTTTTT.